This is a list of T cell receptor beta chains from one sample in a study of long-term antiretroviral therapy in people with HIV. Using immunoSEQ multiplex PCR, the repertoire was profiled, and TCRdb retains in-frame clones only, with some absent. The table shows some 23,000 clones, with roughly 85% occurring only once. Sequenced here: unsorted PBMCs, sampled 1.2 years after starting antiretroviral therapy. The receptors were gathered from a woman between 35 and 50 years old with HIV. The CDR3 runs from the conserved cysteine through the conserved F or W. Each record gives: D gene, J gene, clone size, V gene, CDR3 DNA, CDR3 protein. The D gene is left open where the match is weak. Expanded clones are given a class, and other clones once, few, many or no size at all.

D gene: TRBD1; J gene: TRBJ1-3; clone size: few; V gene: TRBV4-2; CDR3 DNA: TGTGCCAGCAACGACAGGGGAGCCTCTGGAAACACCATATATTTT; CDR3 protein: CASNDRGASGNTIYF
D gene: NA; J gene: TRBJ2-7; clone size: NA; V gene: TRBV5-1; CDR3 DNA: TGCGCCAGCAGCTCCGACTACGAGCAGTACTTC; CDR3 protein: CASSSDYEQYF
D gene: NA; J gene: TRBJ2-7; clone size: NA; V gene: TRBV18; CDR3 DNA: TGTGCCAGCTCACCACCTCCGGACAGTGCCTCTCGTTCCTACGAGCAGTACTTC; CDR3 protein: CASSPPPDSASRSYEQYF
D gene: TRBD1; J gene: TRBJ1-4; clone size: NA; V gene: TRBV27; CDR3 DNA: TGTGCCAGCAGTTTGGACAGGGGGCGGGGGAAACTGTTTTTT; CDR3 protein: CASSLDRGRGKLFF
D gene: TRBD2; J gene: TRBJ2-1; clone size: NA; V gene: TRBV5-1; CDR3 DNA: TGCGCCAGCAGCCCGGGACTAGCGGGAGTCCTCCCGTACAATGAGCAGTTCTTC; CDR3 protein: CASSPGLAGVLPYNEQFF
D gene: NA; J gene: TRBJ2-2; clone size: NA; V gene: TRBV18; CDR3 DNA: TGTGCCAGCTCACCACTGGGAACCTCCGGCGGGGAGCTGTTTTTT; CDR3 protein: CASSPLGTSGGELFF
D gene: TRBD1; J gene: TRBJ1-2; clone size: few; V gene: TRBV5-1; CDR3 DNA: TGCGCCAGCAGCTTGGGAGGGGGCGAAGGGTATGGCTACACCTTC; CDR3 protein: CASSLGGGEGYGYTF
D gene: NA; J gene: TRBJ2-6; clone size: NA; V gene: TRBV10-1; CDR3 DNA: TGCGCCAGCAGTGACTCTGGGGCCAACGTCCTGACTTTC; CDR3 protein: CASSDSGANVLTF
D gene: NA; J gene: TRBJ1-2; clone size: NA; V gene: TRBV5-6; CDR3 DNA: TGTGCCAGCAGCTTGGTTCGGGGGCACTATGGCTACACCTTC; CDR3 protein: CASSLVRGHYGYTF
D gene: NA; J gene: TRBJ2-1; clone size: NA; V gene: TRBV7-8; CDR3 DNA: TGTGCCAGCAGCTTGTCCACAGGGTCAAATGAGCAGTTCTTC; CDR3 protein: CASSLSTGSNEQFF
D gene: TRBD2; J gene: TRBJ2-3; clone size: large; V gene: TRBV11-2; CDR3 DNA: TGTGCCAGCAGCCCGAGACTAGCTCGGGCAGATACGCAGTATTTT; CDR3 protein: CASSPRLARADTQYF
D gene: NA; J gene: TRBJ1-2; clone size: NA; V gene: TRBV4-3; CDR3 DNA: TGCGCCAGCGGAGTAAACCAGGGATATGGCTACACCTTC; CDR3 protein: CASGVNQGYGYTF
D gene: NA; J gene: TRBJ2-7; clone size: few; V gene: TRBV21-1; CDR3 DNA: TGTGCCAGCAGCAAAGCCACAGGGGATTCCTACGAGCAGTACTTC; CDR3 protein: CASSKATGDSYEQYF
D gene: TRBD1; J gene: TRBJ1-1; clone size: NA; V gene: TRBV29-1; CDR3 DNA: TGCAGGGTGGGACAGGGCCTGAACACTGAAGCTTTCTTT; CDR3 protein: CRVGQGLNTEAFF
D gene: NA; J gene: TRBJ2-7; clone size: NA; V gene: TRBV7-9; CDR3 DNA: TGTGCCAGCACTAGGCCGGGCGAAAACCGGGACTCCTACGAGCAGTACTTC; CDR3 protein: CASTRPGENRDSYEQYF
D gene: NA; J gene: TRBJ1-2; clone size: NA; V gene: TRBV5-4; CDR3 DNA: TGTGCCAGCAGTCGGGGGTTGGAGGGGTTAACTGATGGCTACACCTTC; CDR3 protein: CASSRGLEGLTDGYTF
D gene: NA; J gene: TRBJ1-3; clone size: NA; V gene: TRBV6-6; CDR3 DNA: TGTGCCAGCAGTTACGACTCTGGAAACACCATATATTTT; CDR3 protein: CASSYDSGNTIYF
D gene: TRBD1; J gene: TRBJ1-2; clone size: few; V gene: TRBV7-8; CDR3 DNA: TGTGCCAGCAGCTTAGGCGGGACAGCCCATTCCTTCGGCTACACCTTC; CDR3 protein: CASSLGGTAHSFGYTF
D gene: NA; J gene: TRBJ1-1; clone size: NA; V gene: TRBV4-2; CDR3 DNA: TGTGCCAGCAGCAAACAACTAGAGGGGGGGACCGCCACTGAAGCTTTCTTT; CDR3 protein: CASSKQLEGGTATEAFF
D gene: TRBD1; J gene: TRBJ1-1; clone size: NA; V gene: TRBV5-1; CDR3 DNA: TGCGCCAGCGGCCAGACAGGGTATCGGAACACTGAAGCTTTCTTT; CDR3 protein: CASGQTGYRNTEAFF
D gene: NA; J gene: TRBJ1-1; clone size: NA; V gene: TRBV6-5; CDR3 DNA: TGTGCCAGCAGTTACTCGAGCGGCCAGCGGAACACTGAAGCTTTCTTT; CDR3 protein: CASSYSSGQRNTEAFF
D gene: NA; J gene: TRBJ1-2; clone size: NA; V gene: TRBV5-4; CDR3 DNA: TGTGCCAGCAGCTCGTTAAAGCAGGGGAATTCGCATGGCTACACCTTC; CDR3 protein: CASSSLKQGNSHGYTF
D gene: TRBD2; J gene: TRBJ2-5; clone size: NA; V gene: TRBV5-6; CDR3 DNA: TGTGCCAGCAGCTTGTATGCGGGAGTAGTGGGGACCCAGTACTTC; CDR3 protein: CASSLYAGVVGTQYF
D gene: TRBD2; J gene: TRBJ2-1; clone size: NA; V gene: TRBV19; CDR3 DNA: TGTGCCAGTAGTATAGAAGGCGCTAGCGGGATCGACAATGAGCAGTTCTTC; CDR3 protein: CASSIEGASGIDNEQFF
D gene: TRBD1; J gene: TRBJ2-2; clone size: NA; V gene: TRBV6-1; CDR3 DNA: TGTGCCAGCAGGGGACAGACTATTACCGGGGAGCTGTTTTTT; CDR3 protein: CASRGQTITGELFF
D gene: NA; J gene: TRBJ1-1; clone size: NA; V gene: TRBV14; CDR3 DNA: TGTGCCAGCAGCCAAGAGATGCGGGGGCTCACTGAAGCTTTCTTT; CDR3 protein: CASSQEMRGLTEAFF
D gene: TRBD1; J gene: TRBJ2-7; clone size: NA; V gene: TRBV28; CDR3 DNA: TGTGCCAGCAGTAAAACAGGGGGTATAACCTACGAGCAGTACTTC; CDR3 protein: CASSKTGGITYEQYF
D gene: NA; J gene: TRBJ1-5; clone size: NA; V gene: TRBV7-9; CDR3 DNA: TGTGCCAGCAGCTGGACCACAAGCCAGCCCCAGCATTTT; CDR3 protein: CASSWTTSQPQHF
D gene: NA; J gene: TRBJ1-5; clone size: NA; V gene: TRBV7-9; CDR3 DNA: TGTGCCAGCAGCTTCGGGGGTGTCGAGCCCCAGCATTTT; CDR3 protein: CASSFGGVEPQHF
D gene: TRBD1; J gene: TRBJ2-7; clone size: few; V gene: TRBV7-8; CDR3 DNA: TGTGCCAGCTCACACTGGAGGACAGGAGCCTACGAGCAGTACTTC; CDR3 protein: CASSHWRTGAYEQYF
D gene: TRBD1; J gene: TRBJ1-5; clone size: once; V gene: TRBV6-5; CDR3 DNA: TGTGCCAGCAGTTACCGGGACAGGCCCCAGCATTTT; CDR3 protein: CASSYRDRPQHF
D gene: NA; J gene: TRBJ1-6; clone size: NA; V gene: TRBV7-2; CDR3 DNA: TGTGCCAGCACCCTACGAGGGGGGGCTTCACCCCTCCACTTT; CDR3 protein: CASTLRGGASPLHF
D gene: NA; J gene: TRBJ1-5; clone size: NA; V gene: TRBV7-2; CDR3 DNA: TGTGCCAGCAGCTTAGCGCGAGGGGGGCCCCAGCATTTT; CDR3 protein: CASSLARGGPQHF
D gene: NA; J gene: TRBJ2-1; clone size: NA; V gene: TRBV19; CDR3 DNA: TGTGCCAGTAATAAAGGACAGCCCTACAATGAGCAGTTCTTC; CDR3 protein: CASNKGQPYNEQFF
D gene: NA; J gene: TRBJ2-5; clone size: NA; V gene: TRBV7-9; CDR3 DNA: TGTGCCAGCAGCTTAGAGGTCGCACAAGAGACCCAGTACTTC; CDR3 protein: CASSLEVAQETQYF
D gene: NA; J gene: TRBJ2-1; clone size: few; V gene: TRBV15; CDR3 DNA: TGTGCCACCAGCAGAGTTCCACTAAGCGGTGAGCAGTTCTTC; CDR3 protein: CATSRVPLSGEQFF
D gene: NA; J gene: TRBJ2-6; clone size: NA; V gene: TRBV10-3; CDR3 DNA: TGTGCCATCAGTGAGGGAGGGTACTCTGGGGCCAACGTCCTGACTTTC; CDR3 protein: CAISEGGYSGANVLTF
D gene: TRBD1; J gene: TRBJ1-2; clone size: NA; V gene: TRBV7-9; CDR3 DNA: TGTGCCAGCAGCTTCAGGGGGCTAGGTGACTATGGCTACACCTTC; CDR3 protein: CASSFRGLGDYGYTF
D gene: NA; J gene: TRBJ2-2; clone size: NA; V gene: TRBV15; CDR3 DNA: TGTGCCACCAGCAGCAAGGGGGACAACACCGGGGAGCTGTTTTTT; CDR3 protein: CATSSKGDNTGELFF
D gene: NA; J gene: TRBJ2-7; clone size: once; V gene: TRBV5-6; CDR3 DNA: TGTGCCAGCAGCTTGACACCGAGCTCCTACGAGCAGTACTTC; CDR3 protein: CASSLTPSSYEQYF
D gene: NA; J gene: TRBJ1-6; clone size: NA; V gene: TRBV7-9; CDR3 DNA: TGTGCCAGCAGCTTGACGGCAGTACCTTCACCCCTCCACTTT; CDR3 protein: CASSLTAVPSPLHF
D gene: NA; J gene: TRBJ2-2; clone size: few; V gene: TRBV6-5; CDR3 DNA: TGTGCCAGCAGTTACTCGAGGGTGACCGGGGAGCTGTTTTTT; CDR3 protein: CASSYSRVTGELFF
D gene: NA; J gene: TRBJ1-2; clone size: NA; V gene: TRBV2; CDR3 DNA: TGTGCCAGCAGGGGGACAACAAACTATGGCTACACCTTC; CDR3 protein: CASRGTTNYGYTF
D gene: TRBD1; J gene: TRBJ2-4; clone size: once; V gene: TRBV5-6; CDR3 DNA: TGTGCCAGCAGACCGGGACAGGTAGCCAAAAACATTCAGTACTTC; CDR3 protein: CASRPGQVAKNIQYF
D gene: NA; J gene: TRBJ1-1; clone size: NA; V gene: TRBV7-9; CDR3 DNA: TGTGCCAGCAGCTCCAACAGGGAGATAGGGACTGAAGCTTTCTTT; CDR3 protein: CASSSNREIGTEAFF
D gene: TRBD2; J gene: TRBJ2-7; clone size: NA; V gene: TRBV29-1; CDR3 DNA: TGCAGCGCGGGGGGAGCCTACGAGCAGTACTTC; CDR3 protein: CSAGGAYEQYF
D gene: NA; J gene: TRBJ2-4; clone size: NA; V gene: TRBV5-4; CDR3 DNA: TGTGCCAGCAGCTTACCGGCTGAAAACATTCAGTACTTC; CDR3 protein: CASSLPAENIQYF
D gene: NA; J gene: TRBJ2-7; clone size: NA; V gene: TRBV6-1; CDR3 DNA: TGTGCCAGCAGTGAAGCTAGGTTTTCCTACGAGCAGTACTTC; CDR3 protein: CASSEARFSYEQYF
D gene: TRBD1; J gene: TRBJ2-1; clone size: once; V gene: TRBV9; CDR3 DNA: TGTGCCAGCAGCGATGGGGGGACAGGGGGCAATGAGCAGTTCTTC; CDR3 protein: CASSDGGTGGNEQFF
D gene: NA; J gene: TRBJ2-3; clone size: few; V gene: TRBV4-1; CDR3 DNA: TGCGCCAGCAGCCACCTTGGGCGGGATCTGGTTGATACGCAGTATTTT; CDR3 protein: CASSHLGRDLVDTQYF
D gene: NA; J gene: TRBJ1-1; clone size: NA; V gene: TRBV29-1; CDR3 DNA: TGCAGCGTTGGAGGGCTCACTGAAGCTTTCTTT; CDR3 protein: CSVGGLTEAFF
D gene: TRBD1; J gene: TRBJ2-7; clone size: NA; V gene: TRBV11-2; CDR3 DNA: TGTGCCAGCAGCTGGGGGACAGGATCCTACGAGCAGTACTTC; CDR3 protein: CASSWGTGSYEQYF
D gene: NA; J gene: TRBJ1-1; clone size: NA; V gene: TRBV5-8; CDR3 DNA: TGTGCCAGCAGCTTGGTCGCTGAAGCTTTCTTT; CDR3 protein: CASSLVAEAFF
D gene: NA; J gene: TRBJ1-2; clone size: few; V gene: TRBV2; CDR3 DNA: TGTGCCAGCAGTGAACGACGTCCCTATGGCTACACCTTC; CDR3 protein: CASSERRPYGYTF
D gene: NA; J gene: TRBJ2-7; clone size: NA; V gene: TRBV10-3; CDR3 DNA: TGTGCCATCAGTGATCTCCGAGGATCCTACGAGCAGTACTTC; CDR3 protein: CAISDLRGSYEQYF
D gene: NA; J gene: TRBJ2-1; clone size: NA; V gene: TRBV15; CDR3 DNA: TGTGCCACCAGCAGAGTGCGAAAAGCGGACAATGAGCAGTTCTTC; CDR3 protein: CATSRVRKADNEQFF
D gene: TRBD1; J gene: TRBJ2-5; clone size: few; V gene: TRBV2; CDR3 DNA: TGTGCCAGCAGAGCAGGGGGCGCTTTCGACCAAGAGACCCAGTACTTC; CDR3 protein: CASRAGGAFDQETQYF
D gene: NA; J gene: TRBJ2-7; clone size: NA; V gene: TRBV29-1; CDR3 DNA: TGCAGCGTTGGGGACAACTCCTACGAGCAGTACTTC; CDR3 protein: CSVGDNSYEQYF
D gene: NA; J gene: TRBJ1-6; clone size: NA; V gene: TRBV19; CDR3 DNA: TGTGCCAGTAGTATAGGTTATCCACCCCTCCACTTT; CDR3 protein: CASSIGYPPLHF